The 28 T cell receptor beta chains listed next were all sequenced from one sample in a study of T cells of healthy individuals (dated by TCRdb to between 2017 and 2018). The protocol used for the library was 5' RACE. The run used an Illumina MiSeq. The public reads were run again by TCRdb, first through fastp at Q25 and then through MiXCR, and only productive beta chains were kept. Every entry covers one CDR3 protein and lists the most common genes and DNA from its rows. Recorded for this sample are about 96,000 distinct CDR3 sequences; approximately 16% of them occurred a single time. The ten largest clonotypes hold about 6% of the sample. Receptors originate from a human donor in good health.

The gene calls are TRBV20-1 and TRBJ2-7; 7 bases are shared with TRBD1. J was trimmed by 5 bases and V by 5 bases; bases with no gene match: 9. Germline CDR1 reads DFQATT; CDR2 reads SNEGSKA (reference sequence). CDR3 length: 13 residues. The CDR3 DNA sequence: TGCAGTGCTTTAGACAGGGACGGCCACGAGCAGTACTTC. It encodes CSALDRDGHEQYF.

The V gene is TRBV14, the J gene TRBJ1-6; D unresolved. CDR3 size: 13 residues. With 5 bases removed from V and 9 bases from J, the gap between germline ends came to 11 bases. CDR1 is SGHDN and CDR2 is FVKESK in the germline V gene. Here the CDR3 DNA reads TGTGCCAGCAGCTCTCAAAGGAGTTCACCCCTCCACTTT. Translated, it gives CASSSQRSSPLHF.

This clonotype showed up just a few times. A read error may produce the germline difference seen at one junction end. J is TRBJ2-1 and V is TRBV28; 10 bases align to TRBD2. CDR1 MDHEN and CDR2 SYDVKM come from the germline V gene. This CDR3 has 11 amino acids. The CDR3 spells CASASGRAWDF. The DNA for the CDR3 is TGTGCCAGCGCGAGCGGGAGGGCCTGGGACTTC.

The chain uses TRBV4-1 and TRBJ2-1; D might be TRBD1 (5 bases). In germline, CDR1 is MGHRA, CDR2 YSYEKL. V lost 2 bases, J lost 7 bases, and 12 bases lay in between. The CDR3 sequence is 14 residues long. CDR3 bases: TGCGCCAGCAGCCAAAGGTTACAGGTGAATGAGCAGTTCTTC. Its protein product is CASSQRLQVNEQFF.

This clonotype came up a few times. Here the CDR3 DNA reads TGTGCCAGCAGTCCCGGGACAGGGACTTTTGAGCAGTACTTC. It translates to CASSPGTGTFEQYF. V is TRBV28 and J is TRBJ2-7; TRBD1 agrees at 9 bases. CDR1 MDHEN and CDR2 SYDVKM come from the germline V gene. The length of the CDR3 is 14 residues. Trimming took 5 bases from V and 7 from J; bases not matched to a gene: 9.

This clonotype was counted ten times or more. This chain connects TRBV5-1 to TRBJ2-3; D unresolved. The germline V and J ends were trimmed by 1 base and 5 bases, with 8 bases remaining between them. This CDR3 is 13 amino acids long. Germline loops: CDR1 SGHRS, CDR2 YFSETQ. CDR3 nucleotides: TGCGCCAGCAGCTTGATCCCGGGAGATACGCAGTATTTT. This gives the protein CASSLIPGDTQYF.

This clonotype was observed a handful of times. The V and J genes are TRBV5-6 and TRBJ1-1; D gene ambiguous. The CDR3 runs to 14 residues. With 3 bases removed from V and 3 bases from J, the gap between germline ends came to 12 bases. CDR1 is SGHDT, CDR2 YYEEEE, per germline. CDR3 DNA: TGTGCCAGCAGCTGGCTGGGAGGAGACACTGAAGCTTTCTTT. It specifies CASSWLGGDTEAFF.

This clonotype was found a few times. The chain couples TRBV11-2 to TRBJ2-7; 9 positions agree with TRBD1. Unmatched junction bases numbered 8, after V lost 4 bases and J lost 7 bases. The germline V gene has CDR1 SGHAT and CDR2 FQNNGV. The length of the CDR3 is 14 residues. CDR3 sequence: CASSSAGQGGEQYF. The CDR3 DNA follows: TGTGCCAGCAGCTCGGCGGGACAGGGAGGAGAGCAGTACTTC.

This clonotype was found a few times. The chain joins TRBV5-6 to TRBJ2-7; D is uncertain. Per germline, CDR1 SGHDT and CDR2 YYEEEE. The V end lost 4 bases, the J end lost 6 bases, and 20 bases lay between the germline ends. CDR3 length: 15 amino acids. The CDR3 DNA sequence: TGTGCCAGCAGCCTGGAGCCTGTAACCGGTGCCGAGCAGTACTTC. Its translation: CASSLEPVTGAEQYF. The full variable domain, its missing parts supplied by reference TRBV5-6 and TRBJ2-7, is DAGVTQSPTHLIKTRGQQVTLRCSPKSGHDTVSWYQQALGQGPQFIFQYYEEEERQRGNFPDRFSGHQFPNYSSELNVNALLLGDSALYLCASSLEPVTGAEQYFGPGTRLTVT.

The chain joins TRBV7-9 to TRBJ2-5, with D perhaps TRBD2 (6 bases). V gave up 3 bases and J gave up 7 bases, with 12 bases separating them. CDR3 length: 13 residues. Looked up from germline, CDR1 is SEHNR and CDR2 is FQNEAQ (reference sequence). DNA for the CDR3: TGTGCCAGCAGCTTGGGCGGGGCCGGGACCCAGTACTTC. This codes for CASSLGGAGTQYF. The full variable domain, with the rest looked up from reference TRBV7-9 and TRBJ2-5, is DTGVSQNPRHKITKRGQNVTFRCDPISEHNRLYWYRQTLGQGPEFLTYFQNEAQLEKSRLLSDRFSAERPKGSFSTLEIQRTEQGDSAMYLCASSLGGAGTQYFGPGTRLLVL.

This clonotype appeared many times. J is TRBJ2-3 and V is TRBV7-9; 8 bases match TRBD2. J lost 3 bases, V lost 3 bases, and 8 bases had no gene match. The CDR3 contains 16 residues. Per germline, CDR1 SEHNR and CDR2 FQNEAQ (reference sequence). CDR3: CASSFSRAGVTDTQYF. The CDR3 DNA follows: TGTGCCAGCAGCTTCTCTAGAGCGGGAGTAACAGATACGCAGTATTTT.

The chain employs TRBV7-6 and TRBJ2-3; D assignment may be TRBD1 or TRBD2 (6 bases each). Germline CDR1 reads SGHVS; CDR2 reads FNYEAQ. The CDR3 covers 16 residues. V was clipped by 2 bases and J by 0 bases, with 12 bases between them. CDR3 sequence reads: CASSLRGAQSTDTQYF. In DNA, the CDR3 is TGTGCCAGCAGCTTAAGGGGGGCTCAAAGCACAGATACGCAGTATTTT. The full variable domain, in which reference TRBV7-6 and TRBJ2-3 provide the parts outside the CDR3, is GAGVSQSPRYKVTKRGQDVALRCDPISGHVSLYWYRQALGQGPEFLTYFNYEAQQDKSGLPNDRFSAERPEGSISTLTIQRTEQRDSAMYRCASSLRGAQSTDTQYFGPGTRLTVL.

There are many counts of this clonotype. The chain joins TRBV24-1 to TRBJ2-2; D not certain. Germline lookup yields CDR1 KGHDR and CDR2 SFDVKD. The CDR3 covers 14 residues. The V end was cut by 2 bases, the J end by 7 bases, with 10 bases between. The CDR3 reads CATSDSGNDGELFF. The CDR3 coding sequence is TGTGCCACCAGTGATTCTGGGAACGACGGGGAGCTGTTTTTT.

This clonotype was detected many times. CDR3 coding DNA: TGTGCCAGCAGCACCAACGGGGTCAATTCACCCCTCCACTTT. Amino acid sequence: CASSTNGVNSPLHF. The V gene is TRBV5-4, the J gene TRBJ1-6; D unclear. The CDR3 runs 14 residues. V dropped 4 bases and J dropped 7 bases, with 12 bases sitting between them. Looked up from germline, CDR1 is SGHNT and CDR2 is YYREEE (reference sequence).

In its sample, this clonotype was seen a few times. The chain is built from TRBV20-1 and TRBJ2-5; the match to TRBD1 covers 8 bases. The trim removed 0 bases at V and 5 bases at J, leaving 5 bases unmatched. CDR1 is DFQATT and CDR2 is SNEGSKA in the germline V gene (reference sequence). The length of the CDR3 is 14 residues. CDR3 DNA sequence: TGCAGTGCTAGAGACCAGGGGGCTCTGGAGACCCAGTACTTC. This sequence encodes CSARDQGALETQYF.

This rearrangement joins TRBV15 to TRBJ1-1; D is perhaps TRBD1 (6 bases). The V gene lost 6 bases and the J gene lost 8 bases, with 22 bases spanning the gap. The CDR3 totals 15 residues. Germline V gene lookup returns CDR1 LNHNV and CDR2 YYDKDF (reference sequence). The CDR3 DNA reads TGTGCCACCAGTTCACTGGCCAGGGGCGTTAGGGAAGCTTTCTTT. It yields the protein CATSSLARGVREAFF.

V usage is TRBV12-3 or TRBV12-4 and J usage is TRBJ2-1; TRBD1 aligns across 8 bases. CDR3 length: 14 amino acids. The J segment lost 3 bases and the V segment lost 4 bases, leaving 2 bases of the junction unmatched. The CDR3 DNA follows: TGTGCCAGCAGTTCAGGACAGGGCTACAATGAGCAGTTCTTC. This sequence encodes CASSSGQGYNEQFF.

This clonotype was observed many times. The chain recombines TRBV9 with TRBJ2-1, with 7 bases aligning to TRBD2. This CDR3 contains 16 residues. Trimming at V came to 1 base and at J to 4 bases, leaving 8 bases not matched to a gene. CDR1 is SGDLS, CDR2 YYNGEE, per germline. The CDR3 spells CASSVLTGGGYNEQFF. In DNA, the CDR3 is TGTGCCAGCAGCGTACTAACGGGAGGCGGTTACAATGAGCAGTTCTTC.

The sample holds one count of this clonotype. The chain employs TRBV20-1 and TRBJ2-1; 16 nucleotides agree with TRBD2. V lost 6 bases, J lost 6 bases, and 8 bases stayed unmatched. CDR3 length equals 16 residues. Germline V lookup: CDR1 DFQATT, CDR2 SNEGSKA (reference sequence). The CDR3 sequence: CSAPGLAGGPSNEQFF. CDR3 nucleotides: TGCAGTGCCCCGGGACTAGCGGGGGGGCCTTCCAATGAGCAGTTCTTC.

The chain uses TRBV6-2 or TRBV6-3 and TRBJ2-7, with 8 bases fitting TRBD1. The junction had 8 bases not matched to a gene; V was cut back by 4 bases and J by 6 bases. CDR1 is MNHEY and CDR2 is SVGEGT in the germline V gene. CDR3 length: 14 amino acids. The CDR3 region is CASSWPRQGTEQYF. The CDR3 DNA follows: TGTGCCAGCAGTTGGCCCCGACAGGGGACCGAGCAGTACTTC.

The chain joins TRBV24-1 to TRBJ1-2, with no clear D. The CDR3 consists of 14 residues. V lost 7 bases, J lost 6 bases, and 17 bases lay in between. CDR1 is KGHDR, CDR2 SFDVKD, per germline. The CDR3 is CATRGPWETDGYTF. In nucleotides, the CDR3 is TGTGCCACCAGAGGACCGTGGGAGACGGATGGCTACACCTTC.

V usage is TRBV5-1 and J usage is TRBJ2-1; 11 bases map to TRBD2. The germline V gene encodes CDR1 SGHRS and CDR2 YFSETQ. V was clipped by 0 bases and J by 6 bases; unmatched bases: 8. This CDR3 comprises 17 residues. As DNA, the CDR3 is TGCGCCAGCAGCTTGGCCTCCGCACTAGCGGGAGCCAATGAGCAGTTCTTC. Amino acid sequence: CASSLASALAGANEQFF.

This clonotype was seen repeatedly, ten times or more. This sequence joins TRBV28 and TRBJ2-5, with 10 positions matching TRBD1. This CDR3 region has 12 residues. J gave up 9 bases and V 7 bases, and 5 bases lay outside the gene matches. Germline CDR1 is MDHEN and CDR2 is SYDVKM. CDR3 in amino acids: CASTGQGEAQYF. CDR3 DNA sequence: TGTGCCAGCACCGGACAGGGGGAGGCCCAGTACTTC. Drawing the rest from reference TRBV28 and TRBJ2-5, the complete variable domain is DVKVTQSSRYLVKRTGEKVFLECVQDMDHENMFWYRQDPGLGLRLIYFSYDVKMKEKGDIPEGYSVSREKKERFSLILESASTNQTSMYLCASTGQGEAQYFGPGTRLLVL.

This clonotype was observed many times. V usage is TRBV12-3 or TRBV12-4 and J usage is TRBJ2-1; D is undetermined. Trimming stripped 3 bases from V and 8 bases from J, with 5 bases between. CDR3 size: 11 residues. The CDR3: CASSFLDEQFF. The DNA for the CDR3 is TGTGCCAGCAGTTTTTTAGATGAGCAGTTCTTC.

This clonotype was counted between two and nine times. The chain couples TRBV24-1 to TRBJ2-3; maybe TRBD2 (6 bases). Germline-derived CDR1 and CDR2 are KGHDR and SFDVKD. Trimming removed 12 bases at V and 6 bases at J, with 15 bases between. The CDR3 consists of 12 residues. The DNA for the CDR3 is TGTGCCTCCGGGGGTAGCGCGGATACGCAGTATTTT. This gives the protein CASGGSADTQYF.

This clonotype has a count of ten or more. The chain links TRBV3-1 to TRBJ1-5, with 7 bases matching TRBD1. The CDR3 extends over 15 amino acids. Germline V CDR1 and CDR2: LGHDT, YNNKEL (reference sequence). The ends lost 4 bases at V and 4 bases at J; junction bases unmatched: 7. The CDR3 is CASSRTGTENQPQHF. In nucleotides, the CDR3 is TGTGCCAGCAGCCGCACAGGGACAGAAAATCAGCCCCAGCATTTT.

This clonotype has a handful of counts. The CDR3 DNA reads as TGTGCCAGCAGCTCCGGGACTAGCGGGATCACCGGGGAGCTGTTTTTT. Protein product: CASSSGTSGITGELFF. The chain carries TRBV7-9 and TRBJ2-2; 13 bases are shared with TRBD2. The CDR3 has 16 residues. J gave up 4 bases and V 4 bases, and 3 bases lay outside the gene matches. The germline V gene has CDR1 SEHNR and CDR2 FQNEAQ (reference sequence).

The sample holds a few counts of this clonotype. The rearrangement links TRBV19 to TRBJ2-1; no firm D call. V shed 7 bases and J shed 10 bases, with 14 bases lying between them. CDR3 length: 12 residues. CDR1 is LNHDA and CDR2 is SQIVND in the germline V gene (reference sequence). The CDR3 DNA is TGTGCCAGTATTGGACCGTCCCTGGAGCAGTTCTTC. Its protein is CASIGPSLEQFF.